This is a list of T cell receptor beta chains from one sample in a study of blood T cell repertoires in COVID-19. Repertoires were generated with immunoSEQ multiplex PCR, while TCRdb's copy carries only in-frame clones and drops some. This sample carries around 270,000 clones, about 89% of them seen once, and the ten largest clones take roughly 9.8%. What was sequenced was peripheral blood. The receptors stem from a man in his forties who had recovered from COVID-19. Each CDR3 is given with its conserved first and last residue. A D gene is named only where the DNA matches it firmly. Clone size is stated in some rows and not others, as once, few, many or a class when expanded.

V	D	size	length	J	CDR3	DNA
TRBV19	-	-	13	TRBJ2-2	CASSRGEAGELFF	TGTGCCAGTAGTAGGGGGGAGGCCGGGGAGCTGTTTTTT
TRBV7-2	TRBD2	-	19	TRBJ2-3	CASSLDPSGGRISTDTQYF	TGTGCCAGCAGCTTAGATCCTAGCGGGGGGCGCATAAGCACAGATACGCAGTATTTT
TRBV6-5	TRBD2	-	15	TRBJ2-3	CASSLTSGGSDTQYF	TGTGCCAGCAGTCTGACTAGCGGGGGCTCGGATACGCAGTATTTT
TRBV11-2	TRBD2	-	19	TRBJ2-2	CASSQSIAGARGYTGELFF	TGTGCCAGCAGCCAGTCTATAGCGGGGGCCAGGGGGTACACCGGGGAGCTGTTTTTT
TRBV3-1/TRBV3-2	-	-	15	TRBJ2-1	CASSQAGSWADEQFF	TGTGCCAGCAGCCAAGCAGGAAGTTGGGCCGATGAGCAGTTCTTC
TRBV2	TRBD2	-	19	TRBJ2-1	CATRPGTSGRAEGYNEQFF	TGTGCCACCAGGCCCGGGACTAGCGGGAGGGCCGAGGGGTACAATGAGCAGTTCTTC
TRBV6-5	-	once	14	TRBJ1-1	CASSSTGGHTEAFF	TGTGCCAGCAGTTCCACCGGGGGGCATACTGAAGCTTTCTTT
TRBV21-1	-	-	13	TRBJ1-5	CASTVPGCKPQHF	TGTGCCAGCACAGTCCCAGGCTGTAAGCCCCAGCATTTT
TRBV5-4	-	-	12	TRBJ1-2	CASSLAGDGYTF	TGTGCCAGCAGCTTGGCCGGGGATGGCTACACCTTC
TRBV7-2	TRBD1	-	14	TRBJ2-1	CASSSGGNRGEQFF	TGTGCCAGCAGCTCAGGGGGCAATCGGGGTGAGCAGTTCTTC
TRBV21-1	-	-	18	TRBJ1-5	CASSKGSQGQYSNQPQHF	TGTGCCAGCAGCAAAGGGTCGCAGGGACAATATAGCAATCAGCCCCAGCATTTT
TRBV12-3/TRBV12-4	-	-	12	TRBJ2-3	CASRASTDTQYF	TGTGCCAGCAGAGCTAGCACAGATACGCAGTATTTT
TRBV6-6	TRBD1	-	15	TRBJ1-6	CASSYPTGEGSPLHF	TGTGCCAGCAGTTACCCTACAGGGGAAGGGTCACCCCTCCACTTT
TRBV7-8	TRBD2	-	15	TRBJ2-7	CASSLGTSTTYEQYF	TGTGCCAGCAGCTTGGGGACTAGCACCACCTACGAGCAGTACTTC
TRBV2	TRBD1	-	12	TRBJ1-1	CAGGQIHTEAFF	TGTGCCGGGGGACAGATCCACACTGAAGCTTTCTTT
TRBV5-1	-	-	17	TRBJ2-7	CASSQPPGQSSSYEQYF	TGCGCCAGCAGCCAACCACCCGGACAGAGCAGCTCCTACGAGCAGTACTTC
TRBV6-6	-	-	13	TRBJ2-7	CASSYSNSYEQYF	TGTGCCAGCAGTTACTCGAACTCATACGAGCAGTACTTC
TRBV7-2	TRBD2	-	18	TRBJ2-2	CASSLLGGGRVRTGELFF	TGTGCCAGCAGCTTACTAGGCGGGGGGAGGGTACGGACCGGGGAGCTGTTTTTT
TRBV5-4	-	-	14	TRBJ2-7	CASRRHSSTYEQYF	TGTGCCAGCAGACGTCATTCTAGTACCTACGAGCAGTACTTC
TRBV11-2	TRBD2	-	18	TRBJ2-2	CASSLRPDTSGRAGELFF	TGTGCCAGCAGCCTCCGGCCCGATACTAGCGGGAGAGCCGGGGAGCTGTTTTTT
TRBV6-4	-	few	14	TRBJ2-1	CASSERRQAPEQFF	TGTGCCAGCAGTGAACGGAGACAGGCCCCCGAGCAGTTCTTC
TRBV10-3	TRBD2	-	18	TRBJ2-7	CAISESGSGGARTYEQYF	TGTGCCATCAGTGAGTCGGGTAGCGGGGGGGCTCGGACCTACGAGCAGTACTTC
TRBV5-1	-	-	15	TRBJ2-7	CASSRGMGLWGEQYF	TGCGCCAGCAGCAGGGGAATGGGGCTGTGGGGCGAGCAGTACTTC
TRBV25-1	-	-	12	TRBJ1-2	CASQDTSYGYTF	TGTGCCAGCCAGGACACCTCCTATGGCTACACCTTC